The sequence of this T cell receptor (beta chain) was determined in a study of Ad26.COV2.S vaccination and SARS-CoV-2 variants. From germline, CDR1 is SGHTA and CDR2 FQGNSA. The CDR3 extends over 15 amino acids. Trimming pared 0 bases from V and 4 bases from J, leaving 10 bases between. The protocol was immunoSEQ multiplex PCR, while the TCRdb copy is restricted to in-frame clones and leaves out a portion. The sample includes approximately 500,000 clones, approximately 88% of them seen just once. Treatment reported: some 19 received Ad26.COV2.S at low or high dose, single or two shots; 5 received placebo; per-sample allocation not given. The study sampled participants on day 63 after the first vaccine or placebo injection.

The TCR sequence derives from a person aged 18-65 years who received the Ad26.COV2.S COVID-19 vaccine or a placebo. The sample in question was peripheral blood, obtained in a trial of Ad26.COV2.S vaccine versus placebo. The rearrangement joins TRBV7-2 to TRBJ2-1; tentatively, D is TRBD2 (6 bases). CDR3 DNA: TGTGCCAGCAGCTTAGCGGGAGGAAAGTACAATGAGCAGTTCTTC. Translated: CASSLAGGKYNEQFF.